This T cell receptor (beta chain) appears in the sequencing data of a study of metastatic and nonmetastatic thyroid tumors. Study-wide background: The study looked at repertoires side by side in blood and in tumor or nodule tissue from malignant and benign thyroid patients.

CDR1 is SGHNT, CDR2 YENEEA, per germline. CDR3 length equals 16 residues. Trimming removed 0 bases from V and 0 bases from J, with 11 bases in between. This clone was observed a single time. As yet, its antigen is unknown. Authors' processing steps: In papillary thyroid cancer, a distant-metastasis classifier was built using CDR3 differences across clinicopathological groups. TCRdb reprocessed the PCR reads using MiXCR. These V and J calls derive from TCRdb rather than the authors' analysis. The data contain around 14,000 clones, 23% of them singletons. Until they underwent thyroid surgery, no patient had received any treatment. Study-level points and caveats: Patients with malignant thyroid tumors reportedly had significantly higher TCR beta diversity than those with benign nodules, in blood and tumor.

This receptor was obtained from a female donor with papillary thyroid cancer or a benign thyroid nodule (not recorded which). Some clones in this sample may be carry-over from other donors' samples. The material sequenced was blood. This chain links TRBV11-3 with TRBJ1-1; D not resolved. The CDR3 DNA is TGTGCCAGCAGCTTAGAGGATATGAAGATGAACACTGAAGCTTTCTTT. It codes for CASSLEDMKMNTEAFF.